The entry below gives a single T cell receptor beta chain sequence along with its context. These data originate in a study of CD8+ T cells in alopecia areata. Treatment described: oral pan-JAK inhibitor, 5-10 mg twice daily. CDR1 is PRHDT, CDR2 FYEKMQ, per germline (reference sequence). The CDR3 length is 15 residues. Trimming at V came to 5 bases and at J to 3 bases, leaving 10 bases not matched to a gene. TCR sequencing used cDNA made by reverse transcription of extracted RNA. Sequencing was performed with immunoSEQ multiplex PCR; in TCRdb, only in-frame clones are kept and a portion is missing. The repertoire holds around 200,000 clones, with roughly 62% as singletons.

The TCR sequence derives from a human donor with alopecia areata. This sample comprised CD8+ T cells sorted from blood, obtained at week 24, from a patient treated with tofacitinib. The chain has TRBV13 and TRBJ2-7; TRBD2 aligns across 7 bases. The CDR3 loop reads CASSPFGRGSYEQYF. The CDR3, as DNA: TGTGCCAGCAGCCCCTTCGGGCGGGGGAGCTACGAGCAGTACTTC.